The 17 T cell receptor beta chains below all came from one sample that was sequenced in a study of T-cell memory formation after mild COVID-19. Via MiXCR, TCRdb re-called the 5' RACE reads, giving one row per CDR3 protein. The data hold 110,000 or so distinct CDR3 sequences, with over 20% observed a single time. What was sequenced was PBMCs or a T cell subset sorted from them (not recorded which). The origin of the receptors is a man aged 18 to 30 who had mild COVID-19 (a few samples of this study predate the infection). Cell type and time point are not known.

The rearrangement joins TRBV7-9 to TRBJ1-4; D is ambiguous. CDR1 and CDR2 (germline): SEHNR, FQNEAQ (reference sequence). There are 14 residues in the CDR3. The V gene lost 3 bases and the J gene lost 8 bases, with 13 bases spanning the gap. The CDR3 here is CASSLNALEEKLFF. Here the CDR3 DNA reads TGTGCCAGCAGCTTGAACGCCCTAGAGGAAAAACTGTTTTTT.

This clonotype was seen more than once but under ten times. The chain has TRBV4-1 and TRBJ1-5; D unresolved. This CDR3 has 15 residues. V dropped 1 base and J dropped 3 bases, with 10 bases sitting between them. The germline gives CDR1 MGHRA, CDR2 YSYEKL. CDR3 in amino acids: CASSQVARYNQPQHF. For the CDR3, the DNA is TGCGCCAGCAGCCAAGTAGCCAGATACAATCAGCCCCAGCATTTT.

The gene calls are TRBV2 and TRBJ2-5; D is ambiguous. The V end lost 4 bases, the J end lost 1 base, and 7 bases lay between the germline ends. Germline V gene sequence: CDR1 SNHLY, CDR2 FYNNEI. The CDR3 covers 13 residues. The DNA of the CDR3 is TGTGCCAGCAGTGGGTGGATCCAAGAGACCCAGTACTTC. The encoded protein is CASSGWIQETQYF.

The rearrangement uses TRBV5-1 and TRBJ1-1; D is possibly TRBD1 (5 bases). The germline gives CDR1 SGHRS, CDR2 YFSETQ. This CDR3 has 14 amino acids. Trimming took off 0 bases at V and 1 base at J, with 7 bases between the two ends. The CDR3 reads CASSLAGWNTEAFF. CDR3 bases: TGCGCCAGCAGCTTGGCAGGGTGGAACACTGAAGCTTTCTTT.

The V call is TRBV10-3, the J call TRBJ1-1; 7 bases are a match to TRBD1. Germline V gives CDR1 ENHRY, CDR2 SYGVKD. The V and J ends lost 11 bases and 4 bases, in that order; junction bases with no gene match: 7. CDR3 length equals 12 residues. CDR3 sequence (DNA): TGTGCCTCCAGGGGGGGAGGCACTGAAGCTTTCTTT. It specifies CASRGGGTEAFF.

This chain links TRBV12-3 or TRBV12-4 with TRBJ1-1, with D perhaps TRBD1 (5 bases). The V and J ends lost 3 bases and 11 bases respectively, with 13 bases between them. The CDR3 sequence is 12 residues long. The CDR3 region is CASSFLGREAFF. The DNA for the CDR3 is TGTGCCAGCAGTTTTTTGGGGCGCGAGGCTTTCTTT.

This clonotype came up a few times. The chain links TRBV21-1 to TRBJ1-2. TRBV21-1 is marked as a pseudogene. CDR3 size: 16 residues. The CDR3 coding sequence is TGTGCCAGCAAAGGCGAGAAATTGGCAGAGAACTATGGCTACACCTTC. Its translation is CASKGEKLAENYGYTF.

There are a few counts of this clonotype. This chain links TRBV6-5 with TRBJ2-2; TRBD1 matches at 7 bases. The CDR3 contains 16 residues. V was clipped by 2 bases and J by 6 bases; unmatched bases: 9. CDR1 MNHEY and CDR2 SVGAGI come from the germline V gene. The CDR3 loop reads CASSYGTVGAPGELFF. The DNA of the CDR3 is TGTGCCAGCAGTTACGGGACAGTCGGGGCACCCGGGGAGCTGTTTTTT.

This chain uses TRBV10-3 with TRBJ2-3, with D maybe TRBD2 (6 bases). The CDR3 extends over 15 amino acids. The V and J ends lost 7 bases and 3 bases respectively, with 17 bases between them. From germline, CDR1 is ENHRY and CDR2 SYGVKD. The CDR3 DNA reads TGTGCCATCAAGGAGACGGGACTCGTTACAGATACGCAGTATTTT. As protein: CAIKETGLVTDTQYF.

The sample holds many counts of this clonotype. The genes are TRBV6-5 and TRBJ2-5; D unclear. Germline loops: CDR1 MNHEY, CDR2 SVGAGI. V dropped 0 bases and J dropped 5 bases, with 13 bases sitting between them. This CDR3 region has 15 residues. CDR3 DNA sequence: TGTGCCAGCAGTTACTCATCCGGGTATCCGGAGACCCAGTACTTC. As protein: CASSYSSGYPETQYF.

In this sample, this clonotype turned up a few times. The V gene is TRBV29-1, the J gene TRBJ2-7, with D unclear. The CDR3 consists of 12 residues. Germline V lookup: CDR1 SQVTM, CDR2 ANQGSEA. V lost 5 bases, J lost 1 base, and 9 bases lay in between. CDR3 sequence reads: CSVPGHSYEQYF. The CDR3 coding sequence is TGCAGCGTTCCGGGTCATTCCTACGAGCAGTACTTC.

The chain couples TRBV5-1 to TRBJ2-3; unclear D gene. The V gene's germline CDR1 is SGHRS and CDR2 YFSETQ. Trimming removed 0 bases at V and 5 bases at J, with 13 bases between. The CDR3 covers 15 residues. CDR3 in DNA: TGCGCCAGCAGCTTGGCCAGGACCTTCGGAGATACGCAGTATTTT. Translating it yields CASSLARTFGDTQYF.

V gene TRBV4-1 combines with J gene TRBJ2-5, with 10 nucleotides matching TRBD2. The V gene end was trimmed by 5 bases and the J gene end by 7 bases; junction bases not matched to a gene: 19. From germline, CDR1 is MGHRA and CDR2 YSYEKL. The CDR3 is made up of 18 amino acids. The CDR3 DNA sequence: TGCGCCAGCAGCGTGGAGCTAGCGGGAGCCCAGATGGTTCGGACCCAGTACTTC. The encoded protein is CASSVELAGAQMVRTQYF.

The chain uses TRBV2 and TRBJ2-1; D is possibly TRBD2 (5 bases). V lost 3 bases and J lost 7, with 10 bases in between. Germline assignment: CDR1 SNHLY and CDR2 FYNNEI. This CDR3 is built from 13 residues. For the CDR3, the DNA is TGTGCCAGCAGTGAGGAGGTGGCAAATGAGCAGTTCTTC. Amino acids: CASSEEVANEQFF.

This clonotype was observed once. This sequence may be a read error, since a much larger clone differs from it by one base. V gene TRBV4-1 combines with J gene TRBJ2-1; 10 bases match TRBD2. Germline CDR1 reads MGHRA; CDR2 reads YSYEKL. The CDR3 spans 18 residues. The DNA of the CDR3 is TGCGCCAGCAGACAAGAGACGGAGAGCGGGGGGGCCCGGTATGAGCAGTTCTTC. It specifies CASRQETESGGARYEQFF.

This chain joins TRBV12-5 and TRBJ1-1; D call uncertain. The ends were cut back, 6 bases at V and 1 base at J, with 12 bases in the middle. CDR3 length equals 14 residues. From germline, CDR1 is LGHNT and CDR2 FRNRAP. CDR3 sequence: CASGPPRGNTEAFF. Here the CDR3 DNA reads TGTGCTAGTGGCCCCCCGCGAGGGAACACTGAAGCTTTCTTT.

This clonotype was detected only once. The J gene is TRBJ1-2, the V gene TRBV29-1, with TRBD1 identical over 8 bases. The CDR3 has 13 residues. Germline lookup yields CDR1 SQVTM and CDR2 ANQGSEA. Trimming at V came to 6 bases and at J to 6 bases, leaving 9 bases not matched to a gene. CDR3 in amino acids: CSVHTGGINGYTF. The CDR3 DNA sequence: TGCAGCGTCCATACAGGGGGGATTAATGGCTACACCTTC.